This record covers a single T cell receptor beta chain. Assay: immunoSEQ multiplex PCR; the TCRdb copy retains only in-frame clones and omits some. The sample yields roughly 40,000 clones, around 91% seen once. CDR1 and CDR2 (germline): SGHVS, FQNEAQ. The CDR3 contains 17 residues. J gave up 5 bases and V 6 bases, and 13 bases lay outside the gene matches. The sample comes from a study of T cell changes during pregnancy in multiple sclerosis. The material was CD4+ T cells from peripheral blood mononuclear cells, obtained before pregnancy. The chain carries TRBV7-8 and TRBJ2-2; 9 nucleotides agree with TRBD1. This TCR was recovered from a female donor with multiple sclerosis, enrolled in a pregnancy study. The CDR3, as DNA: TGTGCCAGCAGAGAGACGGGGACAGGGTGGAAAACCGGGGAGCTGTTTTTT. Translation gives CASRETGTGWKTGELFF.